This TCR beta chain was identified in a study of T cell responses to AZD1222 COVID-19 vaccine. General observations from the study: Repertoire sampling was restricted to post-peak T cell response timepoints. Donor demographics were predominantly white British with a female majority; clonal diversity may be underestimated. Reportedly, close to half of spike-specific TCRs are directed against unmutated variant regions.

Method: immunoSEQ multiplex PCR; TCRdb's copy keeps in-frame clones and lacks some. This table holds roughly 120,000 clones, 80% to 95% found once. Germline V lookup: CDR1 MDHEN, CDR2 SYDVKM. The CDR3 consists of 12 residues. Between the trimmed V and J ends, which lost 3 bases and 8 bases, there was a span of 10 bases. This clone appeared once. Its cognate antigen is unknown. The J gene is TRBJ1-2, the V gene TRBV28; D is unresolved. Source: peripheral blood, taken 28 days after the second dose of the MenACWY control vaccine. This clonotype was obtained from an adult who received the MenACWY meningococcal vaccine as a control. The CDR3 loop is CASSFGLSGYTF. The CDR3 nucleotides read TGTGCCAGCAGTTTCGGCCTCTCGGGCTACACCTTC.